This entry lists 32 T cell receptor beta chains sequenced from one sample in a study of OX40 agonist ivuxolimab in advanced cancers. Using immunoSEQ multiplex PCR, the repertoire was profiled, and TCRdb retains in-frame clones only, with some absent. Of 70,000 or so clones detected, 90% to 95% appear once; the ten largest clones hold less than 15%. Sequencing was performed on CD4+ or CD8+ T cells sorted from blood, taken in a trial of the OX40 agonist ivuxolimab. These receptor sequences come from an adult with an advanced solid tumor such as melanoma, head and neck, liver or kidney cancer.

This rearrangement joins TRBV7-9 to TRBJ2-3, with D possibly TRBD1 on 6 matching bases. Trimming shortened V by 5 bases and J by 3 bases, and 18 bases separated the two germline ends. This CDR3 region has 16 residues. Germline CDR1 is SEHNR and CDR2 is FQNEAQ (reference sequence). The CDR3 DNA is TGTGCCAGCAGCCCAAGCTTAGCAGGGGCAACAGATACGCAGTATTTT. This encodes CASSPSLAGATDTQYF.

V is TRBV27 and J is TRBJ2-3, with D perhaps assigned TRBD1 or TRBD2 (5 bases each). The CDR3 covers 15 residues. V gave up 6 bases and J gave up 0 bases, with 13 bases separating them. The germline gives CDR1 MNHEY, CDR2 SMNVEV (reference sequence). The CDR3 DNA reads as TGTGCCAGCAGCTTAGGGACGTACAGCACAGATACGCAGTATTTT. Encoded protein: CASSLGTYSTDTQYF.

V is TRBV6-5 and J is TRBJ2-7; 12 positions match TRBD2. The CDR3 runs 15 residues. The junction had 10 bases not matched to a gene; V was cut back by 6 bases and J by 7 bases. CDR1 and CDR2 (germline): MNHEY, SVGAGI. CDR3 sequence (DNA): TGTGCCAGCAGCAGACTAGCGGGAGTCCAAGGGGAGCAGTACTTC. Residues: CASSRLAGVQGEQYF.

The chain recombines TRBV5-1 with TRBJ2-1; TRBD2 might be the D (5 bases). The V end was cut by 2 bases, the J end by 0 bases, with 15 bases between. The CDR3 has 17 amino acids. Germline loops: CDR1 SGHRS, CDR2 YFSETQ. CDR3 in amino acids: CASSFREPLSSYNEQFF. The CDR3 nucleotides read TGCGCCAGCAGCTTCCGGGAACCCCTTAGCTCCTACAATGAGCAGTTCTTC.

The rearrangement links TRBV15 to TRBJ2-1; D is ambiguous. The germline gives CDR1 LNHNV, CDR2 YYDKDF (reference sequence). The CDR3 loop spans 16 amino acids. V gave up 2 bases and J gave up 7 bases, with 18 bases separating them. The CDR3, as DNA: TGTGCCACCAGCAGAACCGGTAATGACTGGTCGAATGAGCAGTTCTTC. Translation: CATSRTGNDWSNEQFF.

The gene calls are TRBV30 and TRBJ2-7; no definite D call. Germline V gives CDR1 GTSNPN, CDR2 SVGIG (reference sequence). Trimming took off 1 base at V and 4 bases at J, with 17 bases between the two ends. The CDR3 has 15 amino acids. In DNA form, the CDR3 reads TGTGCCTGGAGTGCCCCCCCCGCGCCGTTTTACGAGCAGTACTTC. Translated: CAWSAPPAPFYEQYF.

This chain connects TRBV6-5 to TRBJ1-2, with 7 bases matching TRBD1. In germline, CDR1 is MNHEY, CDR2 SVGAGI. The length of the CDR3 is 14 residues. After removal of 7 bases from V and 8 bases from J, the junction contained 13 bases not matched to a gene. This CDR3 is CASTTGNQLWGYTF. The CDR3 DNA reads TGTGCCAGCACGACAGGGAACCAACTATGGGGCTACACCTTC.

The gene calls are TRBV6-9 and TRBJ2-1; D call uncertain. CDR3 size: 11 residues. Germline values: CDR1 MNHGY, CDR2 SVAAGI. The ends were cut back, 3 bases at V and 5 bases at J, with 2 bases in the middle. The CDR3 region is CASSYHNEQFF. The CDR3 DNA reads TGTGCCAGCAGTTACCACAATGAGCAGTTCTTC.

This chain connects TRBV9 to TRBJ1-2; tentatively, D is TRBD1 (5 bases). The CDR3 spans 16 residues. V gave up 1 base and J gave up 5 bases, with 18 bases separating them. Germline V lookup: CDR1 SGDLS, CDR2 YYNGEE. For the CDR3, the DNA is TGTGCCAGCAGCGTACCCCAGGGATCCCCCTATTATGGCTACACCTTC. It yields the protein CASSVPQGSPYYGYTF.

The chain joins TRBV27 to TRBJ1-2; TRBD1 matches 8 bases. Per germline, CDR1 MNHEY and CDR2 SMNVEV (reference sequence). The CDR3 spans 13 residues. The V segment lost 5 bases and the J segment 3 bases; nucleotides outside the gene matches: 2. The chain's CDR3 is CASSLTGDYGYTF. The CDR3 bases are TGTGCCAGCAGTCTGACAGGGGACTATGGCTACACCTTC.

V gene TRBV7-9 combines with J gene TRBJ2-1; 12 bases are a match to TRBD2. The germline gives CDR1 SEHNR, CDR2 FQNEAQ (reference sequence). CDR3 length: 15 amino acids. V lost 4 bases, J lost 6 bases, and 4 bases stayed unmatched. For the CDR3, the DNA is TGTGCCAGCAGCTCGACTAGCGGGAGTGGCAATGAGCAGTTCTTC. It is translated as CASSSTSGSGNEQFF.

The genes are TRBV4-1 and TRBJ2-2; D unclear. The CDR3 sequence is 14 residues long. Trimming took 4 bases from V and 6 from J, leaving 12 bases between them. The germline V gene encodes CDR1 MGHRA and CDR2 YSYEKL. CDR3: CASSPVPRSGELFF. Written as DNA, the CDR3 is TGCGCCAGCAGCCCCGTCCCTCGGTCCGGGGAGCTGTTTTTT.

The genes are TRBV5-6 and TRBJ2-1, with 9 positions matching TRBD2. Trimming took 0 bases from V and 3 from J; bases not matched to a gene: 4. Germline lookup yields CDR1 SGHDT and CDR2 YYEEEE. CDR3 length: 16 residues. The CDR3 region is CASSLGLAVLYNEQFF. As DNA, the CDR3 is TGTGCCAGCAGCTTGGGACTAGCGGTCCTCTACAATGAGCAGTTCTTC. Complete variable domain (other parts from reference TRBV5-6 and TRBJ2-1): DAGVTQSPTHLIKTRGQQVTLRCSPKSGHDTVSWYQQALGQGPQFIFQYYEEEERQRGNFPDRFSGHQFPNYSSELNVNALLLGDSALYLCASSLGLAVLYNEQFFGPGTRLTVL.

The rearrangement joins TRBV7-2 to TRBJ2-5; D is unresolved. This CDR3 region has 13 residues. Germline CDR1 is SGHTA and CDR2 is FQGNSA. V was clipped by 1 base and J by 5 bases, with 8 bases between them. The CDR3 nucleotides read TGTGCCAGCAGCTTAGATCAGCTTGAGACCCAGTACTTC. Residues: CASSLDQLETQYF.

V usage is TRBV2 and J usage is TRBJ2-7, with 8 positions matching TRBD2. The germline CDR1 and CDR2 sequences are SNHLY and FYNNEI. CDR3 length: 17 amino acids. Trimming removed 8 bases from V and 1 base from J; junction bases left unmatched: 16. CDR3 sequence (DNA): TGTGCCAGCCTCGAGGATGGGTCGGCGGGAGGATCCTACGAGCAGTACTTC. It encodes CASLEDGSAGGSYEQYF.

The chain couples TRBV19 to TRBJ2-5; 7 bases are shared with TRBD2. V lost 8 bases to trimming and J lost 4 bases; unmatched junction nucleotides: 7. Germline CDR1 is LNHDA and CDR2 is SQIVND (reference sequence). CDR3 length: 13 residues. The DNA for the CDR3 is TGTGCCAGTCGGCGGGGGAATGGAGAGACCCAGTACTTC. Residues: CASRRGNGETQYF.

The rearrangement links TRBV9 to TRBJ2-1; maybe TRBD2 (5 bases). Germline CDR1 and CDR2: SGDLS and YYNGEE. The CDR3 has 15 amino acids. V shed 0 bases and J shed 4 bases, with 11 bases lying between them. This CDR3 reads CASSVGGQLYNEQFF. The CDR3 nucleotides are TGTGCCAGCAGCGTAGGAGGGCAACTTTACAATGAGCAGTTCTTC.

The J gene is TRBJ2-5, the V gene TRBV7-9, with 7 bases matching TRBD1. CDR1 and CDR2 from the germline V gene are SEHNR and FQNEAQ (reference sequence). The CDR3 sequence is 15 residues long. V shed 5 bases and J 2 bases; nucleotides not matched to a gene: 8. The CDR3 loop reads CASSPGTAFQETQYF. The DNA for the CDR3 is TGTGCCAGCAGCCCCGGGACAGCCTTTCAAGAGACCCAGTACTTC.

This clone was counted a single time. J is TRBJ2-2 and V is TRBV28, with 7 bases identical to TRBD2. This CDR3 has 15 residues. Unmatched junction bases numbered 5, after V lost 5 bases and J lost 2 bases. Germline V gene sequence: CDR1 MDHEN, CDR2 SYDVKM. CDR3 in DNA: TGTGCCAGCAGTGGGGGAGGGCCAAACACCGGGGAGCTGTTTTTT. This sequence encodes CASSGGGPNTGELFF. Looking up the rest from reference TRBV28 and TRBJ2-2 gives the full variable domain: DVKVTQSSRYLVKRTGEKVFLECVQDMDHENMFWYRQDPGLGLRLIYFSYDVKMKEKGDIPEGYSVSREKKERFSLILESASTNQTSMYLCASSGGGPNTGELFFGEGSRLTVL.

This rearrangement joins TRBV28 to TRBJ2-1; 8 bases map to TRBD2. The V segment lost 2 bases and the J segment 7 bases; nucleotides outside the gene matches: 10. CDR3 length equals 16 residues. The germline gives CDR1 MDHEN, CDR2 SYDVKM. The DNA for the CDR3 is TGTGCCAGCAGTTTAACACGGGAGGGCCCTTTTAATGAGCAGTTCTTC. It specifies CASSLTREGPFNEQFF.

The chain employs TRBV11-2 and TRBJ2-7; 11 bases match TRBD2. The CDR3 consists of 15 residues. Looked up from germline, CDR1 is SGHAT and CDR2 is FQNNGV. V shed 5 bases, J shed 7 bases, and the junction held 10 bases outside the gene matches. CDR3 nucleotides: TGTGCCAGCAGCAAATCCGGGACTAGCGGTGAGGAGCAGTACTTC. Protein sequence: CASSKSGTSGEEQYF.

This clone was detected only once. The chain uses TRBV7-9 and TRBJ2-7, with 11 bases that match TRBD2. The CDR3 is 15 amino acids. In germline, CDR1 is SEHNR, CDR2 FQNEAQ (reference sequence). The junction had 4 bases not matched to a gene; V was cut back by 6 bases and J by 0 bases. The CDR3 spells CASSLTSGSSYEQYF. The CDR3 DNA is TGTGCCAGCAGTCTTACTAGCGGGAGCTCCTACGAGCAGTACTTC.

The rearrangement uses TRBV9 and TRBJ2-3; 8 positions agree with TRBD1. Trimming at V came to 3 bases and at J to 0 bases, leaving 3 bases not matched to a gene. CDR1 and CDR2 (germline): SGDLS, YYNGEE. CDR3 length: 15 amino acids. The CDR3 loop reads CASSATGASTDTQYF. Written as DNA, the CDR3 is TGTGCCAGCAGCGCGACAGGGGCCAGCACAGATACGCAGTATTTT.

This clone was counted only a few times. This sequence joins TRBV7-9 and TRBJ2-2, with D unresolved. CDR1 SEHNR and CDR2 FQNEAQ come from the germline V gene (reference sequence). V was cut by 1 base and J by 4 bases, with 4 bases left in between. This CDR3 contains 13 residues. CDR3 amino acids: CASSLDSTGELFF. CDR3 nucleotides: TGTGCCAGCAGCTTAGATAGCACCGGGGAGCTGTTTTTT.

The chain links TRBV5-1 to TRBJ2-3; a weak D match, TRBD2 (5 bases). V lost 0 bases to trimming and J lost 6 bases, with 11 bases between them. The CDR3 spans 14 residues. Germline CDR1 reads SGHRS; CDR2 reads YFSETQ. CDR3 DNA: TGCGCCAGCAGCTTGGAGTCAAGGAGGGATACGCAGTATTTT. Translating gives CASSLESRRDTQYF.

The chain combines TRBV15 with TRBJ2-3; 8 bases map to TRBD1. Looked up from germline, CDR1 is LNHNV and CDR2 is YYDKDF (reference sequence). The CDR3 contains 16 residues. V gave up 0 bases and J gave up 4 bases; unmatched junction bases: 6. The CDR3, as DNA: TGTGCCACCAGCAGAGATGCAGGACAGGGATCAGATACGCAGTATTTT. It is translated as CATSRDAGQGSDTQYF.

The chain is built from TRBV9 and TRBJ2-5; maybe TRBD1 (8 bases). The germline CDR1 and CDR2 sequences are SGDLS and YYNGEE. Deletions cut 4 bases from V and 4 bases from J, with 17 bases between. This CDR3 is built from 15 residues. CDR3 amino acids: CASSFRQGRVETQYF. CDR3 DNA: TGTGCCAGCAGCTTCCGACAGGGGAGGGTAGAGACCCAGTACTTC.

This sequence joins TRBV20-1 and TRBJ2-1, with TRBD2 identical over 10 bases. The CDR3 is 11 residues long. Trimming took 6 bases from V and 11 from J; bases not matched to a gene: 4. Looked up from germline, CDR1 is DFQATT and CDR2 is SNEGSKA (reference sequence). For the CDR3, the DNA is TGCAGTGCCCGGACTAGCGGACAGCAGTTCTTC. Protein sequence: CSARTSGQQFF.

The chain has TRBV4-3 and TRBJ1-1, with 7 bases fitting TRBD1. The junction had 11 bases not matched to a gene; V was cut back by 0 bases and J by 10 bases. The CDR3 covers 15 residues. CDR1 is LGHNA and CDR2 is YSLEER in the germline V gene. This CDR3 is CASSQERGQLLGAFF. CDR3 nucleotides: TGCGCCAGCAGCCAAGAAAGGGGACAGCTATTGGGAGCTTTCTTT.

The chain carries TRBV7-9 and TRBJ1-2; maybe TRBD1 (5 bases). The V and J ends lost 6 bases and 7 bases respectively, with 12 bases between them. The CDR3 covers 12 residues. Germline assignment: CDR1 SEHNR and CDR2 FQNEAQ (reference sequence). CDR3 DNA sequence: TGTGCCAGCAGTGGTAGGGGAGTTGGCTACACCTTC. It is translated as CASSGRGVGYTF.

This clone has only one observation. J is TRBJ1-5 and V is TRBV28, with 8 bases fitting TRBD1. The germline V gene has CDR1 MDHEN and CDR2 SYDVKM. V dropped 2 bases and J dropped 9; count of bases not matched to a gene: 6. CDR3 length: 14 residues. The CDR3 DNA sequence: TGTGCCAGCAGTTTACGGGACAGGCAATGGCCCCAGCATTTT. Residues: CASSLRDRQWPQHF.

The CDR3 region is CSVELATAKNIQYF. The CDR3 bases are TGCAGCGTTGAGTTGGCCACAGCCAAAAACATTCAGTACTTC. This chain links TRBV29-1 with TRBJ2-4; D not resolved. Trimming removed 3 bases from V and 0 bases from J, with 9 bases in between. This CDR3 is built from 14 residues. Germline V CDR1 and CDR2: SQVTM, ANQGSEA.